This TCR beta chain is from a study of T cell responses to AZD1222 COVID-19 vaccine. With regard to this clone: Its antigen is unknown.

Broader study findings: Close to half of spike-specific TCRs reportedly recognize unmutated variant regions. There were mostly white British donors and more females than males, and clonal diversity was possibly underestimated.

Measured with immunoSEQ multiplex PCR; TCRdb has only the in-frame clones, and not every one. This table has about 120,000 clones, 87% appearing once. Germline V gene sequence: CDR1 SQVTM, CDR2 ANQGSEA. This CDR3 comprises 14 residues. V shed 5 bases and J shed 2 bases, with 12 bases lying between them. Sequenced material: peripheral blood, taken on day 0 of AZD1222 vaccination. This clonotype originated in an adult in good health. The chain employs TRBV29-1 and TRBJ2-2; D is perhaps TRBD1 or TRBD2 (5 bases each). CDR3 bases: TGCAGCGTTCGAGAGAGGGGTAACACCGGGGAGCTGTTTTTT. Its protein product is CSVRERGNTGELFF.